A selection of T cell receptor beta chains follows, all from one sample in a study of T cell responses to AZD1222 COVID-19 vaccine. The repertoire was sequenced with immunoSEQ multiplex PCR; TCRdb's copy has only in-frame clones and lacks some. The table records around 140,000 clones, approximately 85% of them present only once. The sample in question was peripheral blood, obtained 28 days after the second dose of the MenACWY control vaccine. The source is an adult who received the MenACWY meningococcal vaccine as a control. The CDR3 runs from the conserved cysteine through the conserved F or W. Fields, in order: V gene, J gene, CDR3 protein.

v_gene: TRBV11-2; j_gene: TRBJ2-1; CDR3aa: CASSLSGTSQFF
v_gene: TRBV5-1; j_gene: TRBJ2-1; CDR3aa: CASSLARGGYNEQFF
v_gene: TRBV5-4; j_gene: TRBJ1-3; CDR3aa: CASSLQGGPGNTIYF
v_gene: TRBV6-1; j_gene: TRBJ2-2; CDR3aa: CASSEFKVRGTGELFF
v_gene: TRBV5-1; j_gene: TRBJ2-1; CDR3aa: CASSLGRERGRGGEQFF
v_gene: TRBV28; j_gene: TRBJ1-2; CDR3aa: CASSLWGQGHGYTF
v_gene: TRBV28; j_gene: TRBJ1-1; CDR3aa: CASKAANTEAFF
v_gene: TRBV5-1; j_gene: TRBJ2-3; CDR3aa: CASSVGGQSTDTQYF
v_gene: TRBV4-3; j_gene: TRBJ2-5; CDR3aa: CASSQDPRRETQYF
v_gene: TRBV28; j_gene: TRBJ1-5; CDR3aa: CASGGSGKPQHF
v_gene: TRBV29-1; j_gene: TRBJ2-5; CDR3aa: CSVSGLAGQETQYF
v_gene: TRBV6-1; j_gene: TRBJ1-4; CDR3aa: CASSEARKEKLFF
v_gene: TRBV28; j_gene: TRBJ1-5; CDR3aa: CASSRLGQGRGQPQHF
v_gene: TRBV11-2; j_gene: TRBJ2-5; CDR3aa: CASSLDGTREETQYF
v_gene: TRBV19; j_gene: TRBJ2-2; CDR3aa: CASSRTVNTGELFF
v_gene: TRBV21-1; j_gene: TRBJ1-1; CDR3aa: CASSKVRTGVGTEAFF
v_gene: TRBV4-1; j_gene: TRBJ1-5; CDR3aa: CASSQELGGGNQPQHF
v_gene: TRBV18; j_gene: TRBJ1-3; CDR3aa: CASSPAGTAYSGNTIYF
v_gene: TRBV3-1/TRBV3-2; j_gene: TRBJ2-2; CDR3aa: CASSQLAGTGELFF
v_gene: TRBV25-1; j_gene: TRBJ1-1; CDR3aa: CASSDYMDSYTQGAFF
v_gene: TRBV19; j_gene: TRBJ2-5; CDR3aa: CASLVQETQYF
v_gene: TRBV12-3/TRBV12-4; j_gene: TRBJ2-5; CDR3aa: CASSLARPETQYF